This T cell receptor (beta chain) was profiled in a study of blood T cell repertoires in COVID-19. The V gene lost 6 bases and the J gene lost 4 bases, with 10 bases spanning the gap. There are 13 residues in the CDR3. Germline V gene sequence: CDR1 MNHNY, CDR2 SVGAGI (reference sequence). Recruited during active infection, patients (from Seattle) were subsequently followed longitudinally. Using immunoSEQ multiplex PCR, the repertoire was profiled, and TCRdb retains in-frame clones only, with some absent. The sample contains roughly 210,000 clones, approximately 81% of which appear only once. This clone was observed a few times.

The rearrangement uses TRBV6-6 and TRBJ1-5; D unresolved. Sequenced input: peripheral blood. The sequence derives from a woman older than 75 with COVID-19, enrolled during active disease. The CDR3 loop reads CASRFGLNQPQHF. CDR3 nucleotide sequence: TGTGCCAGCAGATTCGGACTAAATCAGCCCCAGCATTTT.